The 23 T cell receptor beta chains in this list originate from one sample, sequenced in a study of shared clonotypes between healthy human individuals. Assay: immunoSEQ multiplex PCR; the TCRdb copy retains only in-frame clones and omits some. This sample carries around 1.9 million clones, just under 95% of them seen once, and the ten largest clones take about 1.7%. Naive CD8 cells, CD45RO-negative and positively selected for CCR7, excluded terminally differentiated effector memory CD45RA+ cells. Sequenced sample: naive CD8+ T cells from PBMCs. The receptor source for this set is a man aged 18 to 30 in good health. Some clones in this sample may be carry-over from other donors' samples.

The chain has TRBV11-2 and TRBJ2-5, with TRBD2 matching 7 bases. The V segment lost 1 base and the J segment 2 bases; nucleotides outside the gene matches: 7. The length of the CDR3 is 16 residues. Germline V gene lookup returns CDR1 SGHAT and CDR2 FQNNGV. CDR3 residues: CASSLGTRAPQETQYF. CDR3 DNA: TGTGCCAGCAGCTTAGGGACTAGGGCCCCGCAAGAGACCCAGTACTTC.

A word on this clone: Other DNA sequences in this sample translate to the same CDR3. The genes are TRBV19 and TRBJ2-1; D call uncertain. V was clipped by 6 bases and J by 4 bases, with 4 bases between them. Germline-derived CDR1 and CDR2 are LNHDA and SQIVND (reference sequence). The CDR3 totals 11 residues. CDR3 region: CASSYYNEQFF. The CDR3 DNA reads TGTGCCAGTAGCTATTACAATGAGCAGTTCTTC.

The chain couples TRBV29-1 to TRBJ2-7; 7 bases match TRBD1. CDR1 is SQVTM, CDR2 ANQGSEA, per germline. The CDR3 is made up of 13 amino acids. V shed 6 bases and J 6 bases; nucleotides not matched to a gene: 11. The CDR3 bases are TGCAGCGTCTGGGACAGAAGGCACCCCGAGCAGTACTTC. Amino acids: CSVWDRRHPEQYF.

The CDR3 sequence: CASSQAGAPYGYTF. Written as DNA, the CDR3 is TGTGCCAGCAGCCAGGCGGGGGCTCCATATGGCTACACCTTC. The chain couples TRBV5-4 to TRBJ1-2; weak D call: TRBD1 (6 bases). V was clipped by 4 bases and J by 5 bases, with 15 bases between them. CDR3 length: 14 amino acids. In germline, CDR1 is SGHNT, CDR2 YYREEE (reference sequence). Full variable domain (outside the CDR3, taken from reference TRBV5-4 and TRBJ1-2): ETGVTQSPTHLIKTRGQQVTLRCSSQSGHNTVSWYQQALGQGPQFIFQYYREEENGRGNFPPRFSGLQFPNYSSELNVNALELDDSALYLCASSQAGAPYGYTFGSGTRLTVV.

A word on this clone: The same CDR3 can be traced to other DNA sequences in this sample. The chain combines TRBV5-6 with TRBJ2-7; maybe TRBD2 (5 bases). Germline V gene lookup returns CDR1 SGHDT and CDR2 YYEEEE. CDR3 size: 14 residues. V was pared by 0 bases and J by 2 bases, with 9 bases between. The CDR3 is CASSLGGSTYEQYF. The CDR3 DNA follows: TGTGCCAGCAGCTTGGGTGGGAGCACCTACGAGCAGTACTTC.

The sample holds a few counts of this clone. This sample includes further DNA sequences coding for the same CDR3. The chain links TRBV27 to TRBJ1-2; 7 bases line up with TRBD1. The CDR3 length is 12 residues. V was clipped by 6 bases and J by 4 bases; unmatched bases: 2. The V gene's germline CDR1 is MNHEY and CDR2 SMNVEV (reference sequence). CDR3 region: CASRTGPYGYTF. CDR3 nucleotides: TGTGCCAGCAGGACAGGGCCCTATGGCTACACCTTC.

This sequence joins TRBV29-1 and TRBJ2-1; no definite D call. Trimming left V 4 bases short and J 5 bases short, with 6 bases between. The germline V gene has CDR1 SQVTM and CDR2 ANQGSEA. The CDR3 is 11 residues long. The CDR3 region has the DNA TGCAGCGTTGTTACAGACAATGAGCAGTTCTTC. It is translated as CSVVTDNEQFF.

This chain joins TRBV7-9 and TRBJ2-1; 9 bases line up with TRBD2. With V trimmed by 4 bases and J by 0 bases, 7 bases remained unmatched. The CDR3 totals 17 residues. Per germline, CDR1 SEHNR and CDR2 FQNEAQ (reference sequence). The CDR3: CASSWTVLAGSYNEQFF. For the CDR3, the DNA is TGTGCCAGCAGCTGGACCGTACTAGCGGGCTCCTACAATGAGCAGTTCTTC.

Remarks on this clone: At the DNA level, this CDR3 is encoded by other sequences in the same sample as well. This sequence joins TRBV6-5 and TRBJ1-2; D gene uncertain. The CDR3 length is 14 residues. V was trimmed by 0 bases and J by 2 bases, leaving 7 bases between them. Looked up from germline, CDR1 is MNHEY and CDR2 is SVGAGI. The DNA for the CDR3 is TGTGCCAGCAGTTACTCCGCAGCGAACTATGGCTACACCTTC. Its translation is CASSYSAANYGYTF.

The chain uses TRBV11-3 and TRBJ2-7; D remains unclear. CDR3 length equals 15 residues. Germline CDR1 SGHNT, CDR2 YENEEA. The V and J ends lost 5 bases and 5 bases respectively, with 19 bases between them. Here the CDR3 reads CASSPRKSAQHEQYF. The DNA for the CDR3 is TGTGCCAGCAGCCCACGAAAATCGGCGCAGCACGAGCAGTACTTC.

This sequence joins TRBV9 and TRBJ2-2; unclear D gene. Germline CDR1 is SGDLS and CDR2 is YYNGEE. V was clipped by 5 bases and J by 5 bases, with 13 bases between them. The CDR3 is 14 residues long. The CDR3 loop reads CASSTKGLTGELFF. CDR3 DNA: TGTGCCAGCAGTACGAAGGGTCTGACCGGGGAGCTGTTTTTT.

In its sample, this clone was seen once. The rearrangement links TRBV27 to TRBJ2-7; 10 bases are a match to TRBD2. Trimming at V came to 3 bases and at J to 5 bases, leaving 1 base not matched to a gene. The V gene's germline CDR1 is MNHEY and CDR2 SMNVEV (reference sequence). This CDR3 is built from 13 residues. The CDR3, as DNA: TGTGCCAGCAGTTTCACTAGCGGGAACGAGCAGTACTTC. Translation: CASSFTSGNEQYF.

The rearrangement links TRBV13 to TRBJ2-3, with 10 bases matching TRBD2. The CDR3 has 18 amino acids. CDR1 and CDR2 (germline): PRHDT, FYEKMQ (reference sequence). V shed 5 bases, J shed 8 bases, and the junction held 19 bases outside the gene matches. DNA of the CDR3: TGTGCCAGCAGCCAGCGACCCGCCGGGACTAGCGAATATGGTACGCAGTATTTT. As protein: CASSQRPAGTSEYGTQYF.

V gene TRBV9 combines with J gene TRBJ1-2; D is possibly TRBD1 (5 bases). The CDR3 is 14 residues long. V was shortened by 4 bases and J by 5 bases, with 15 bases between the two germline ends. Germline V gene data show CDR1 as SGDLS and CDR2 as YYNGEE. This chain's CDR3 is CASSTRENGYGYTF. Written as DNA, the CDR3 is TGTGCCAGCAGCACCAGGGAGAATGGATATGGCTACACCTTC.

The CDR3 is CASSRDSDSNQPQHF. CDR3 coding DNA: TGTGCCAGCAGCCGGGACAGCGATAGCAATCAGCCCCAGCATTTT. The chain has TRBV7-7 and TRBJ1-5; TRBD1 aligns across 7 bases. The CDR3 covers 15 residues. V was pared by 5 bases and J by 0 bases, with 4 bases of the junction left unmatched. Germline V gene data show CDR1 as SSHAT and CDR2 as FNYEAQ (reference sequence). The whole variable domain, remainder taken from reference TRBV7-7 and TRBJ1-5, is GAGVSQSPRYKVTKRGQDVTLRCDPISSHATLYWYQQALGQGPEFLTYFNYEAQPDKSGLPSDRFSAERPEGSISTLTIQRTEQRDSAMYRCASSRDSDSNQPQHFGDGTRLSIL.

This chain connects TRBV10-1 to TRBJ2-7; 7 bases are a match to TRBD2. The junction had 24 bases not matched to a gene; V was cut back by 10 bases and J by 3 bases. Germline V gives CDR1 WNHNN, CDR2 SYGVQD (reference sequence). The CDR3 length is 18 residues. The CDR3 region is CATGERDATELGVYEQYF. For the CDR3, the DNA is TGCGCCACCGGTGAGCGGGACGCCACGGAATTGGGTGTCTACGAGCAGTACTTC.

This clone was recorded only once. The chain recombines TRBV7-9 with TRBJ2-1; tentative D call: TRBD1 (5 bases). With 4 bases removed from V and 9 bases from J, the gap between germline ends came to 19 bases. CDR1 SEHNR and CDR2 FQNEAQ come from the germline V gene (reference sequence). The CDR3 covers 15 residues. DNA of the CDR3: TGTGCCAGCAGCTCCCGACAGATACCAGCAAGTGAGCAGTTCTTC. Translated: CASSSRQIPASEQFF. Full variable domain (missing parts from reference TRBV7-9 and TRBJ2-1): DTGVSQNPRHKITKRGQNVTFRCDPISEHNRLYWYRQTLGQGPEFLTYFQNEAQLEKSRLLSDRFSAERPKGSFSTLEIQRTEQGDSAMYLCASSSRQIPASEQFFGPGTRLTVL.

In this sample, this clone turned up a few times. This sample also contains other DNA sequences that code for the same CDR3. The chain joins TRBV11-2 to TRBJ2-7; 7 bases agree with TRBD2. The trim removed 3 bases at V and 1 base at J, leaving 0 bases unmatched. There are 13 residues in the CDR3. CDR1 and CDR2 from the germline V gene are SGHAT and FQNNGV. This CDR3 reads CASSLGGSYEQYF. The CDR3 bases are TGTGCCAGCAGCTTGGGGGGGTCCTACGAGCAGTACTTC. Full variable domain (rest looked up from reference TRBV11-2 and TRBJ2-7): EAGVAQSPRYKIIEKRQSVAFWCNPISGHATLYWYQQILGQGPKLLIQFQNNGVVDDSQLPKDRFSAERLKGVDSTLKIQPAKLEDSAVYLCASSLGGSYEQYFGPGTRLTVT.

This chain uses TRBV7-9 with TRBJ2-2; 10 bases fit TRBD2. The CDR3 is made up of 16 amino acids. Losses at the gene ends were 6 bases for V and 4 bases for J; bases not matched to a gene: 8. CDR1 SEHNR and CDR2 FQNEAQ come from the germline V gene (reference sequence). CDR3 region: CASSIRVAGGTGELFF. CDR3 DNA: TGTGCCAGCAGTATACGGGTAGCGGGAGGCACCGGGGAGCTGTTTTTT.

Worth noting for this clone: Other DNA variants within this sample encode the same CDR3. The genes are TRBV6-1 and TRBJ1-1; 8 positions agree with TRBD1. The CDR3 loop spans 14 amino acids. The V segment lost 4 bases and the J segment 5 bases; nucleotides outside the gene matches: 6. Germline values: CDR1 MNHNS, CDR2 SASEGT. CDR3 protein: CASSGNRGKTEAFF. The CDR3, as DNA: TGTGCCAGCAGTGGGAACAGGGGGAAGACTGAAGCTTTCTTT.

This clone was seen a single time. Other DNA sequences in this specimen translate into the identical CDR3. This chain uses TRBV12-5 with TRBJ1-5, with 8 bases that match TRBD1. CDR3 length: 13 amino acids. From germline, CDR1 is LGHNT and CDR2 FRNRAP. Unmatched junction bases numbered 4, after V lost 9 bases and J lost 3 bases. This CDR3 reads CASGQGNNQPQHF. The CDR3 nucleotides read TGTGCTAGCGGACAGGGTAACAATCAGCCCCAGCATTTT.

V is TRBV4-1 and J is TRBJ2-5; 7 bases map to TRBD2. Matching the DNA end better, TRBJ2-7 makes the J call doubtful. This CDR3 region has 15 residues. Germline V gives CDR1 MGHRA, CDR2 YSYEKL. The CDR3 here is CASSADRAGVGEQYF. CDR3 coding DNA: TGCGCCAGTTCAGCAGATCGGGCGGGAGTGGGCGAGCAGTACTTC.

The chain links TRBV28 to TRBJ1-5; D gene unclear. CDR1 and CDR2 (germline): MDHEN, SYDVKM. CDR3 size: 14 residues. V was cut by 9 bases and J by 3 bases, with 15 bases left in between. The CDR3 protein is CASHPRANNQPQHF. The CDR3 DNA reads TGTGCCAGTCACCCCCGGGCTAACAATCAGCCCCAGCATTTT.